This T cell receptor (beta chain) stems from a study of human T cells and chemical hapten exposure. In the study overall: 2% DPC applied to an approximately 2 cm by approximately 2 cm arm area sensitized donors. Study-wide points: Expanded TCRs were compared with controls, and the expanded TCRs formed significantly more large CDR3 similarity clusters. A positive correlation with patch test score was shown by PT1 expanded TCR counts.

This clonotype counts as medium-sized (0.01 to 0.1%). Its antigen is not known. In TCRdb, the RACE reads were re-called with MiXCR into one record per CDR3 protein. The data contain about 40,000 distinct CDR3 sequences, about 3.5% of them singletons. Time point noted: patch test 2, 6 weeks after DPC sensitization. Treatment here: therapeutic diphenylcyclopropenone sensitization with weekly scalp DPC. Total RNA was isolated from whole blood that had not been fractionated. Per germline, CDR1 SEHNR and CDR2 FQNEAQ (reference sequence). V shed 0 bases and J shed 4 bases, with 9 bases lying between them. The length of the CDR3 is 15 residues.

The chain joins TRBV7-9 to TRBJ2-2; no clear D. Sequences were derived from whole blood, sampled in connection with sensitization to the hapten diphenylcyclopropenone (DPC). The receptor comes from a middle-aged man with alopecia areata. Some clones in this sample may be carry-over from other donors' samples. The DNA for the CDR3 is TGTGCCAGCAGCTTAGCGAAGGCTAGCACCGGGGAGCTGTTTTTT. This translates into CASSLAKASTGELFF. The variable domain in full, completed from reference TRBV7-9 and TRBJ2-2, reads DTGVSQNPRHKITKRGQNVTFRCDPISEHNRLYWYRQTLGQGPEFLTYFQNEAQLEKSRLLSDRFSAERPKGSFSTLEIQRTEQGDSAMYLCASSLAKASTGELFFGEGSRLTVL.